These 10 T cell receptor beta chains were sequenced from one sample in a study of cytomegalovirus exposure and HLA in healthy donors. PCR primers comprised 60 Vbeta and 13 Jbeta primers. Profiled with immunoSEQ multiplex PCR; TCRdb holds only in-frame clones, not every one. The sample lists around 150,000 clones, over 60% occurring once. The source material was PBMCs. All receptors come from a woman between 50 and 59 years old in good health and CMV-seropositive.

This clone was picked up one time. The rearrangement links TRBV7-3 to TRBJ2-1, with TRBD2 matching over 10 bases. V lost 0 bases, J lost 6 bases, and 8 bases stayed unmatched. There are 17 residues in the CDR3. Germline V gene lookup returns CDR1 SGHTA and CDR2 FQGTGA. CDR3 sequence: CASSLTSGRRAPNEQFF. The CDR3 nucleotides read TGTGCCAGCAGCTTAACTAGCGGGAGGAGGGCCCCCAATGAGCAGTTCTTC.

V gene TRBV7-9 combines with J gene TRBJ1-2, with a tentative D call TRBD1 (6 bases). The CDR3 contains 15 residues. Between the trimmed V and J ends, which lost 1 base and 2 bases, there was a span of 11 bases. Germline assignment: CDR1 SEHNR and CDR2 FQNEAQ (reference sequence). Here the CDR3 reads CASSLGGQGNYGYTF. The CDR3 DNA sequence: TGTGCCAGCAGCTTAGGCGGTCAGGGGAACTATGGCTACACCTTC.

The chain has TRBV7-9 and TRBJ2-5; D is undetermined. V lost 5 bases, J lost 0 bases, and 19 bases lay in between. Germline V gives CDR1 SEHNR, CDR2 FQNEAQ (reference sequence). The length of the CDR3 is 17 residues. The CDR3, as DNA: TGTGCCAGCAGCGTAAAATCCCCGGTGAGATACCAAGAGACCCAGTACTTC. Its protein product is CASSVKSPVRYQETQYF.

The gene calls are TRBV18 and TRBJ1-1, with 7 bases that match TRBD1. CDR1 and CDR2 from the germline V gene are KGHSH and LQKENI. V gave up 2 bases and J gave up 3 bases; unmatched junction bases: 15. The CDR3 is 18 amino acids. The CDR3 DNA reads TGTGCCAGCTCACCAAGGGCCCCGCGCGCAGGGGGGTACACTGAAGCTTTCTTT. Protein product: CASSPRAPRAGGYTEAFF.

J is TRBJ2-7 and V is TRBV10-3; 8 bases are shared with TRBD2. V lost 2 bases, J lost 1 base, and 1 base stayed unmatched. The CDR3 is made up of 14 amino acids. Germline-derived CDR1 and CDR2 are ENHRY and SYGVKD. The CDR3: CAISEASGSYEQYF. CDR3 coding DNA: TGTGCCATCAGTGAGGCTAGCGGGTCCTACGAGCAGTACTTC.

A few counts support this clone. This chain connects TRBV7-8 to TRBJ2-3; 9 bases align to TRBD2. Per the germline V gene, CDR1 is SGHVS and CDR2 is FQNEAQ. The V gene end was trimmed by 3 bases and the J gene end by 13 bases; junction bases not matched to a gene: 8. There are 13 residues in the CDR3. This CDR3 reads CASSLGEGGREYF. The CDR3 region has the DNA TGTGCCAGCAGCTTGGGGGAGGGCGGGAGGGAGTATTTT.

This clone was detected only once. The chain employs TRBV9 and TRBJ1-1, with 8 bases identical to TRBD1. With V trimmed by 4 bases and J by 11 bases, 16 bases remained unmatched. The CDR3 is 15 residues long. CDR1 and CDR2 (germline): SGDLS, YYNGEE. This CDR3 reads CASSNNAGTGDRAFF. CDR3 DNA: TGTGCCAGCAGCAATAATGCCGGGACAGGTGATCGTGCTTTCTTT.

The J gene is TRBJ2-1, the V gene TRBV5-1; a possible D gene is TRBD1 (6 bases). This CDR3 comprises 14 residues. Trimming removed 0 bases from V and 3 bases from J, with 7 bases in between. From germline, CDR1 is SGHRS and CDR2 YFSETQ. The CDR3, as DNA: TGCGCCAGCAGCTTGGGGACAGTCTACAATGAGCAGTTCTTC. Amino acids: CASSLGTVYNEQFF.

The CDR3 nucleotides are TGTGCCTGGAGTGTACTAACAGGTTCCGACGAGCAGTACTTC. Protein: CAWSVLTGSDEQYF. The chain uses TRBV30 and TRBJ2-7; tentative D call: TRBD1 (5 bases). Germline V gives CDR1 GTSNPN, CDR2 SVGIG (reference sequence). V lost 0 bases to trimming and J lost 5 bases, with 14 bases between them. The CDR3 is made up of 14 amino acids.

J is TRBJ2-6 and V is TRBV10-3; 10 bases fit TRBD1. J was trimmed by 1 base and V by 6 bases; bases with no gene match: 3. From germline, CDR1 is ENHRY and CDR2 SYGVKD. The CDR3 is made up of 16 amino acids. CDR3 sequence: CAISPGQGSGANVLTF. CDR3 DNA: TGTGCCATCAGCCCGGGACAGGGGTCTGGGGCCAACGTCCTGACTTTC.